This entry is about one T cell receptor beta chain. The data stem from a study of blood T cell repertoires in COVID-19. In the study overall: The United States, Italy and Spain provided the acute and convalescent COVID-19 samples. The cDNA or gDNA used as material had been derived from T cells, B-cell-depleted T cells, or PBMCs.

CDR3 length: 15 residues. Clones were sequenced by immunoSEQ multiplex PCR, and TCRdb holds only the in-frame ones, with some missing. In the table there are about 230,000 clones, around nine tenths of which are singletons. The chain carries TRBV12-1 and TRBJ1-1; the table's D call, TRBD1, was not checked against the DNA. TRBV12-1 is a pseudogene. The sample consisted of peripheral blood. The clonotype originates from an older woman with acute or convalescent COVID-19. CDR3: CASSFAVRENTEAFF. The CDR3 bases are TGTGCCAGCAGCTTTGCGGTCAGGGAGAACACTGAAGCTTTCTTT.